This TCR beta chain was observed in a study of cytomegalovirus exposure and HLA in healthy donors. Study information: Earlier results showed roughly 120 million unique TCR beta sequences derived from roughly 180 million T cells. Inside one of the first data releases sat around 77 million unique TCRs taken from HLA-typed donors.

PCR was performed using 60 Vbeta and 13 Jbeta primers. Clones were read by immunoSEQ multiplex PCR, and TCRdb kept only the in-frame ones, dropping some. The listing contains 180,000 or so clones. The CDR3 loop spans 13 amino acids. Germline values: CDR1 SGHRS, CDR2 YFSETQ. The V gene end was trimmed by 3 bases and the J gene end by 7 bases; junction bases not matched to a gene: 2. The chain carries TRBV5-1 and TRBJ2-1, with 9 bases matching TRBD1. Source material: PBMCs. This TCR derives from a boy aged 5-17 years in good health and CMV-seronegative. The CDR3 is CASSWDRDNEQFF. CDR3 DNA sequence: TGCGCCAGCAGCTGGGACAGGGATAATGAGCAGTTCTTC.